Listed below are T cell receptor beta chains from one sample, sequenced in a study of T cells in Graves' hyperthyroidism and ophthalmopathy. In TCRdb, the multiplex PCR reads were re-called with MiXCR into one record per CDR3 protein. The data contain 700,000 to 850,000 distinct CDR3 sequences, under 45% of them seen just once; the ten biggest clones take up less than 35%. The source material was blood. The receptors shown here come from a woman in her thirties or forties with Graves' hyperthyroidism. The CDR3 runs from the conserved cysteine through the conserved F or W. A D gene is named only where the DNA matches it firmly. Some rows mark clone size as missing; the rest say once, few, many or name a class of expanded clone.

V	J	D	size	DNA	CDR3
TRBV6-5	TRBJ1-2	.	few	TGTGCCAGCAGTTACGGATCGGCGCCAGCCTATGGCTACACCTTC	CASSYGSAPAYGYTF
TRBV7-9	TRBJ1-2	.	many	TGTGCCAGCAGCTTTGAGACCCCGCGGGCTAGTGGCTACACCTTC	CASSFETPRASGYTF
TRBV7-2	TRBJ1-1	.	many	TGTGCCAGCAGCTCCAGGGGACGAGAGACTGAAGCTTTCTTT	CASSSRGRETEAFF
TRBV9	TRBJ2-2	.	.	TGTGCCAGCAGCGTAGGGGGGATTGCCGGGGAGCTGTTTTTT	CASSVGGIAGELFF
TRBV5-6	TRBJ1-2	.	few	TGTGCCAGCAGCTGCGGACAGTCGAACCTACAACACTATGGCTACACCTTC	CASSCGQSNLQHYGYTF
TRBV12-3/TRBV12-4	TRBJ1-1	.	once	TGTGCCAGCAGTGACGGGTGGTTCACTGAAGCTTTCTTT	CASSDGWFTEAFF
TRBV7-2	TRBJ1-1	.	.	TGTGCCAGCAGCCGAATAAACATGTTCGGGGGCATTGCTGAAGCTTTCTTT	CASSRINMFGGIAEAFF
TRBV7-8	TRBJ1-5	TRBD1	.	TGTGCCAGCAGCTTCCCCTCGGGGGCAGGGGGTAGCAATCAGCCCCAGCATTTT	CASSFPSGAGGSNQPQHF
TRBV28	TRBJ2-7	TRBD1	few	TGTGCCAGCAGTTTGGGGACAGGGGGCCTAACCTACGAGCAGTACTTC	CASSLGTGGLTYEQYF
TRBV5-1	TRBJ1-1	TRBD1	.	TGCGCCAACACAATCTGGACAGGTGAGGGAACTGAAGCTTTCTTT	CANTIWTGEGTEAFF
TRBV9	TRBJ2-7	.	many	TGTGCCAGCAGCGTCCGGGACGGCTCCTACGAGCAGTACTTC	CASSVRDGSYEQYF
TRBV10-3	TRBJ2-2	.	.	TGTGCCAGCCATACTGGACAGAACACCGGGGAGCTGTTTTTT	CASHTGQNTGELFF
TRBV10-3	TRBJ1-2	TRBD1	many	TGTGCCATCAGGGGACAGGAGCACTATGGCTACACCTTC	CAIRGQEHYGYTF
TRBV10-3	TRBJ1-1	TRBD1	many	TGTGCCATCAGTGGAGCAGGGGGGATCACTGAAGCTTTCTTT	CAISGAGGITEAFF
TRBV10-3	TRBJ2-7	TRBD2	many	TGTGCCATCAGGAACTTCTCCGGGACTAGCGGGGGGGACACCTACGAGCAGTACTTC	CAIRNFSGTSGGDTYEQYF
TRBV7-9	TRBJ1-2	.	.	TGTGCCAGCAGCTCAGGGAGCTCTGGAAACACCTTC	CASSSGSSGNTF
TRBV5-5	TRBJ2-7	.	many	TGTGCCAGCAGCTTGGTCCAGGGTAGCTCCTACGAGCAGTACTTC	CASSLVQGSSYEQYF
TRBV4-1	TRBJ1-1	.	few	TGCGCCAGCAGCCAAGTCCCAGGGTCGGGTACTGAAGCTTTCTTT	CASSQVPGSGTEAFF
TRBV18	TRBJ2-7	.	few	TGTGCCAGCTCCCCCGAGAGTTACGAGCAGTACTTC	CASSPESYEQYF
TRBV6-1	TRBJ1-1	TRBD1	.	TGTGCCAGCAGACCGACAGGGGTTTTTACTGAAGCTTTCTTT	CASRPTGVFTEAFF
TRBV9	TRBJ1-1	TRBD1	.	TGTGCCAGCAGCGAGACAGGGGGCACCGACAAAGCTTTCTTT	CASSETGGTDKAFF
TRBV9	TRBJ1-1	.	.	TGTGCCAGCAGCGTAAATTCGGGGGCGACTGAAGCTTTCTTT	CASSVNSGATEAFF
TRBV19	TRBJ2-7	.	many	TGTGCCAGTAGTATCCGGCAGGACGGCGAGCAGTACTTC	CASSIRQDGEQYF
TRBV19	TRBJ1-2	.	.	TGTGCCAGTATTCAGGGATCGAGTGGCTACACCTTC	CASIQGSSGYTF
TRBV10-3	TRBJ2-7	.	.	TGTGCCAGCAGCTTAGATCGGGCTAGCTCCAAGCAGTACTTC	CASSLDRASSKQYF
TRBV11-2	TRBJ1-1	.	.	TGTGCCAGCAGCTTAGCCCAGATGAACACTGAAGCTTTCTTT	CASSLAQMNTEAFF
TRBV9	TRBJ1-5	.	many	TGTGCCAGCAGCGTGGATAGCAGGGAGCAGCCCCAGCATTTT	CASSVDSREQPQHF
TRBV15	TRBJ2-3	TRBD1	.	TGTGCCACCAGCAGAGCGGACAGGGAGACAGATACGCAGTATTTT	CATSRADRETDTQYF
TRBV19	TRBJ1-1	.	few	TGTGCCAGTAGTATAGATCTGCGCCGGGGGATTGAAGCTTTCTTT	CASSIDLRRGIEAFF
TRBV6-6	TRBJ1-5	.	many	TGTGCCAGCAGTCCACCGGGCAGCAATCAGCCCCAGCATTTT	CASSPPGSNQPQHF
TRBV20-1	TRBJ1-3	TRBD1	few	TGCAGTGCTAGAAGGACAGGGGGCTCTGGAAACACCATATATTTT	CSARRTGGSGNTIYF
TRBV20-1	TRBJ1-2	.	many	TGCAGTGCTAGAGGTGGGGGTGGGGCTAACTATGGCTACACCTTC	CSARGGGGANYGYTF
TRBV6-4	TRBJ1-2	.	.	TGTGCCAGCAGGATGACGCTGCTGGGGGGCTACACCTTC	CASRMTLLGGYTF
TRBV2	TRBJ1-5	.	few	TGTGCCAGCTCTCCTTTGGTGGGGGGTTATAGCAATCAGCCCCAGCATTTT	CASSPLVGGYSNQPQHF
TRBV12-3/TRBV12-4	TRBJ1-1	.	many	TGTGCCAGCAGCTTAGGAGGGATAGCTGAAGCTTTCTTT	CASSLGGIAEAFF
TRBV19	TRBJ1-1	.	few	TGTGCCAGTAGCCTCGGGAGGGAAGGAGCTTTCTTT	CASSLGREGAFF
TRBV12-3/TRBV12-4	TRBJ2-7	.	few	TGTGCCAGCAGTTTATCGCGGCAGGGGCTTTACGAGCAGTACTTC	CASSLSRQGLYEQYF
TRBV7-9	TRBJ2-3	TRBD2	.	TGTGCCAGCAGCTCGGCGGGGGTCCTGAATACGCAGTATTTT	CASSSAGVLNTQYF
TRBV19	TRBJ1-2	.	.	TGTGCCAGTAGTATCACCGCGGGCAGAGGTTATGGCTACACCTTC	CASSITAGRGYGYTF
TRBV7-2	TRBJ1-3	.	.	TGTGCCAGCACCCCTGGACTAGCGGGAGCTGGAAACACCATATATTTT	CASTPGLAGAGNTIYF
TRBV11-2	TRBJ1-3	.	.	TGTGCCAGCAGCCCAGGGCCAGGGTCTTTCAGCTCCGGAAACACCATATATTTT	CASSPGPGSFSSGNTIYF
TRBV5-5	TRBJ2-5	.	many	TGTGCCAGCAGCCCGGGCCCGCCGTGGACCCAGTACTTC	CASSPGPPWTQYF
TRBV4-3	TRBJ2-2	.	.	TGCGCCAGCAGCCAAGATGGGGCCTACACCGGGGAGCTGTTTTTT	CASSQDGAYTGELFF
TRBV7-2	TRBJ1-1	.	.	TGTGCCAGCAGCTTAGCGGGGACATGGGTCTTAGCTGAAGCTTTCTTT	CASSLAGTWVLAEAFF
TRBV7-2	TRBJ2-7	.	many	TGTGCCAGCAGCTTACGAGGGGTCAGCTACGAGCAGTACTTC	CASSLRGVSYEQYF
TRBV12-3/TRBV12-4	TRBJ1-2	.	.	TGTGCCAGCACTTTACCAAACAGGGTTGGGTATGGCTACACCTTC	CASTLPNRVGYGYTF
TRBV11-2	TRBJ1-1	TRBD1	.	TGTGCCAGCAGCCCCTACAAAATCTCGACAGGGGGCACTGAAGCTTTCTTT	CASSPYKISTGGTEAFF
TRBV4-3	TRBJ1-4	TRBD1	many	TGCGCCAGCAGCGCAGGGGGCCCGAATGAAAAACTGTTTTTT	CASSAGGPNEKLFF
TRBV13	TRBJ2-2	.	few	TGTGCCAGCAGCTTAGTTTGGCGGGTAAACACCGGGGAGCTGTTTTTT	CASSLVWRVNTGELFF
TRBV19	TRBJ2-7	.	.	TGTGCCGGTAGTATGAATACTCTCTACGAGCAGTACTTC	CAGSMNTLYEQYF
TRBV7-2	TRBJ2-3	.	.	TGTGCCAGCAGCCAAGACCCTAGCACAGATACGCAGTATTTT	CASSQDPSTDTQYF
TRBV12-5	TRBJ1-1	.	few	TGTGCTAGTGGTTCTCTAGGCGAGAACACTGAAGCTTTCTTT	CASGSLGENTEAFF
TRBV19	TRBJ1-6	.	.	TGTGCCGGTAGTACGGGACGGCTTAATTCACCCCCCCACTTT	CAGSTGRLNSPPHF
TRBV10-2	TRBJ2-5	.	many	TGCGCCAGCAGTGAGATAGCGGAAGAGACCCAGTACTTC	CASSEIAEETQYF
TRBV7-2	TRBJ1-3	TRBD1	once	TGTGCCAGCAGCACGGGACAGGGTTCGAACACCATATATTTT	CASSTGQGSNTIYF
TRBV12-5	TRBJ1-2	TRBD1	.	TGTGCTAGTGGTTTGGTACGGGGACAGGGGCCCTCTAACTATGGCTACACCTTC	CASGLVRGQGPSNYGYTF
TRBV29-1	TRBJ1-1	.	many	TGCAGCGTGCAGGGCGGAGGCAACACTGAAGCTTTCTTT	CSVQGGGNTEAFF
TRBV10-1	TRBJ1-2	.	many	TGCGCCAGCAGTGACCGAGCGGCTGATGGCTACACCTTC	CASSDRAADGYTF